This entry lists 10 T cell receptor beta chains sequenced from one sample in a study of shared clonotypes between healthy human individuals. The protocol was immunoSEQ multiplex PCR, while the TCRdb copy is restricted to in-frame clones and leaves out a portion. Of around 1.6 million clones in the sample, under 99% were seen once. Material: naive CD4+ T cells sorted from blood. Noted subset: CD45RA+ positively selected. The receptors come from a man aged 25-45 years in good health.

This chain joins TRBV5-4 and TRBJ2-3; 9 bases align to TRBD2. Trimming took 1 base from V and 2 from J; bases not matched to a gene: 5. The CDR3 contains 16 residues. Germline CDR1 is SGHNT and CDR2 is YYREEE (reference sequence). The CDR3 here is CASSLRLAEVTDTQYF. The CDR3 nucleotides are TGTGCCAGCAGCTTGCGACTAGCGGAAGTCACAGATACGCAGTATTTT. Full variable domain (missing parts from reference TRBV5-4 and TRBJ2-3): ETGVTQSPTHLIKTRGQQVTLRCSSQSGHNTVSWYQQALGQGPQFIFQYYREEENGRGNFPPRFSGLQFPNYSSELNVNALELDDSALYLCASSLRLAEVTDTQYFGPGTRLTVL.

The table lists this clone with a count of one. The chain couples TRBV7-6 to TRBJ1-1, with D possibly being TRBD1 (5 bases). This CDR3 comprises 16 residues. Per the germline V gene, CDR1 is SGHVS and CDR2 is FNYEAQ. The V gene lost 6 bases and the J gene lost 0 bases, with 17 bases spanning the gap. The CDR3 nucleotides are TGTGCCAGCAGTCGTACCCGTTCGGGGCTGAACACTGAAGCTTTCTTT. Its translation: CASSRTRSGLNTEAFF.

This CDR3 is CASSEIGRSGANVLTF. The CDR3 bases are TGTGCCAGCAGTGAAATCGGGCGCTCTGGGGCCAACGTCCTGACTTTC. V and J are TRBV25-1 and TRBJ2-6; D is uncertain. Germline V gene sequence: CDR1 MGHDK, CDR2 SYGVNS. This CDR3 contains 16 residues. V was clipped by 2 bases and J by 0 bases, with 8 bases between them.

The rearrangement joins TRBV9 to TRBJ2-1; D ambiguous. Germline CDR1 reads SGDLS; CDR2 reads YYNGEE. Trimming pared 0 bases from V and 7 bases from J, leaving 29 bases between. This CDR3 has 20 residues. The CDR3 DNA reads as TGTGCCAGCAGCGTAGAACGGAGAGTAGGGAAACCCCCTAGGCGTAATGAGCAGTTCTTC. Translation: CASSVERRVGKPPRRNEQFF. The complete variable domain, with remaining parts taken from reference TRBV9 and TRBJ2-1, reads DSGVTQTPKHLITATGQRVTLRCSPRSGDLSVYWYQQSLDQGLQFLIQYYNGEERAKGNILERFSAQQFPDLHSELNLSSLELGDSALYFCASSVERRVGKPPRRNEQFFGPGTRLTVL.

The chain recombines TRBV10-3 with TRBJ2-3; no clear D gene. Trimming shortened V by 2 bases and J by 14 bases, and 14 bases separated the two germline ends. The germline gives CDR1 ENHRY, CDR2 SYGVKD. The CDR3 has 12 amino acids. The CDR3 DNA follows: TGTGCCATCAGTGAGACCGGGCTCCCCTTGTATTTT. Its translation: CAISETGLPLYF.

The chain joins TRBV5-4 to TRBJ2-7; either TRBD1 or TRBD2 may supply D (5 bases each). The ends were cut back, 0 bases at V and 6 bases at J, with 10 bases in the middle. The CDR3 is made up of 13 amino acids. Germline CDR1 and CDR2: SGHNT and YYREEE (reference sequence). CDR3 DNA: TGTGCCAGCAGCTTGGGGGACGAGGGCGAGCAGTACTTC. Translation: CASSLGDEGEQYF.

This rearrangement joins TRBV6-5 to TRBJ1-2; 10 nucleotides align to TRBD1. The junction had 8 bases not matched to a gene; V was cut back by 4 bases and J by 6 bases. Germline CDR1 reads MNHEY; CDR2 reads SVGAGI. This CDR3 contains 15 residues. The CDR3 spells CASSFRTGGWDGYTF. CDR3 sequence (DNA): TGTGCCAGCAGTTTTAGGACAGGGGGTTGGGATGGCTACACCTTC.

This clone showed up just once. This chain links TRBV27 with TRBJ2-6; D ambiguous. V lost 3 bases, J lost 0 bases, and 6 bases lay in between. This CDR3 region has 15 residues. Germline assignment: CDR1 MNHEY and CDR2 SMNVEV (reference sequence). CDR3 region: CASSFDSSGANVLTF. DNA of the CDR3: TGTGCCAGCAGTTTCGATTCCTCTGGGGCCAACGTCCTGACTTTC.

To note about this clone: Other DNA sequences from this sample encode an identical CDR3 as well. The chain uses TRBV10-3 and TRBJ2-1, with 7 bases fitting TRBD2. Germline assignment: CDR1 ENHRY and CDR2 SYGVKD. V lost 0 bases, J lost 6 bases, and 2 bases stayed unmatched. This CDR3 spans 14 amino acids. CDR3 sequence (DNA): TGTGCCATCAGTGAGTCGTTAGCGGGCAATGAGCAGTTCTTC. Its translation: CAISESLAGNEQFF.

The V and J genes are TRBV11-2 and TRBJ2-1, with 9 bases that match TRBD2. The CDR3 has 17 residues. The trim removed 3 bases at V and 4 bases at J, leaving 10 bases unmatched. The germline CDR1 and CDR2 sequences are SGHAT and FQNNGV. CDR3 residues: CASSFGTSPSQYNEQFF. CDR3 nucleotide sequence: TGTGCCAGCAGCTTTGGGACTAGCCCAAGCCAATACAATGAGCAGTTCTTC.